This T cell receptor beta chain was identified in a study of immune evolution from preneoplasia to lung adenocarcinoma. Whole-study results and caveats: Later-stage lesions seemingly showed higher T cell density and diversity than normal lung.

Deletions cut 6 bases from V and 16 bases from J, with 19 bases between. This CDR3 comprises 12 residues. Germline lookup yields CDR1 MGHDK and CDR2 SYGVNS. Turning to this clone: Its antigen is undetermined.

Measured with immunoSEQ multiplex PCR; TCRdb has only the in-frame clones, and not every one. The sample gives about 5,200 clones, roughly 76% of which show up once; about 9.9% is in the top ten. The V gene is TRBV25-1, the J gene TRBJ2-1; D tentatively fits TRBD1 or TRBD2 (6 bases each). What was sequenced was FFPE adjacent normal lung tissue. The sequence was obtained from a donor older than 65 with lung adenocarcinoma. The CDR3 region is CASSLGGGPCFF. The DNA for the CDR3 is TGTGCCAGCAGCCTAGGAGGGGGGCCCTGCTTCTTC.